This entry features one TCR beta chain sequence. Its antigen is not known. This record belongs to a study of T cells in Graves' hyperthyroidism and ophthalmopathy. Study results and limitations: Separation of ophthalmopathy from stable hyperthyroidism was achieved by a 13 V-J model.

Trimming removed 2 bases from V and 0 bases from J, with 7 bases in between. Germline V CDR1 and CDR2: LGHDT, YNNKEL (reference sequence). The CDR3 is made up of 14 amino acids. Researchers took RNA transcripts and amplified the TCR beta CDR3 regions from them. The study used the HTBI primer set for a first-round RT-PCR of the TCR CDR3. TCRdb fed the multiplex PCR reads into MiXCR, producing one record per CDR3 protein. Of 400,000 to 500,000 distinct CDR3 sequences listed, roughly 15% are singletons. The sample taken for sequencing was blood. The V and J genes are TRBV3-1 and TRBJ1-1; D is unclear. The source is a young man with Graves' ophthalmopathy. CDR3 residues: CASSQSEMNTEAFF. The CDR3 nucleotides are TGTGCCAGCAGCCAATCCGAAATGAACACTGAAGCTTTCTTT.